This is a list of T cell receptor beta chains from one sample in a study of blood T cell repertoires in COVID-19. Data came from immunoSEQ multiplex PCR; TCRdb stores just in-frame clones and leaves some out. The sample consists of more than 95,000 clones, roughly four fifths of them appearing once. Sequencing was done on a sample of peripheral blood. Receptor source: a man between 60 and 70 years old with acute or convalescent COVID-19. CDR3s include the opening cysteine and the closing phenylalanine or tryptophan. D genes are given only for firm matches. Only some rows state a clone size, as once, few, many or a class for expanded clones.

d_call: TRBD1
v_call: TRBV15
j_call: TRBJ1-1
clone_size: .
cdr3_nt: TGTGCCACCAGCAGGCAACAGGGGGGGACTGAAGCTTTCTTT
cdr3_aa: CATSRQQGGTEAFF

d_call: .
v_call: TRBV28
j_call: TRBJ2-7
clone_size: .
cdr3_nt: TGTGCCAGCAGTTCCTACCCTGGACAGATCTCCTACGAGCAGTACTTC
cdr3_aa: CASSSYPGQISYEQYF

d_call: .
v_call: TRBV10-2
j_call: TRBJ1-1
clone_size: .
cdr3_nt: TGCGCCAGCAGAACCACAACAGGGTTCTGGGGTGAAGCTTTCTTT
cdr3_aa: CASRTTTGFWGEAFF

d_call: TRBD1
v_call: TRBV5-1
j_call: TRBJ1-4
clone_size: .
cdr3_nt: TGCGCCAGCAGCTTGAAACCGGACAGGGGTAATGAAAAACTGTTTTTT
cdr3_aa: CASSLKPDRGNEKLFF

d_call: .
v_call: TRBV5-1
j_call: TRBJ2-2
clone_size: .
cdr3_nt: TGCGCCAGCAGCTTGGTTAGCACGAACACCGGGGAGCTGTTTTTT
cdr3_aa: CASSLVSTNTGELFF

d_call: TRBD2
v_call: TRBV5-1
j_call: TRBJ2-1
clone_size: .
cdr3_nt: TGCGCCAGCATTCAGACAAGCGGGAACTACAATGAGCAGTTCTTC
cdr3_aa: CASIQTSGNYNEQFF

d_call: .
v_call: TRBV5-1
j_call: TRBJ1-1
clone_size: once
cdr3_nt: TGCGCCAGCAGCGGGTATACAGGAGACACTGAAGCTTTCTTT
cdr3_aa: CASSGYTGDTEAFF

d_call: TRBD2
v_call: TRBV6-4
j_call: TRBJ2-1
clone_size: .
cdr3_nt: TGTGCCAGCAGCAGACTAGCGGGAGGCGCCTACAATGAGCAGTTCTTC
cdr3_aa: CASSRLAGGAYNEQFF

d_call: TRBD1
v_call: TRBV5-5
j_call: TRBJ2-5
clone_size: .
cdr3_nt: TGTGCCAGCAGCTTGGCGACAGGGGTTCTAGAGACCCAGTACTTC
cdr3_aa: CASSLATGVLETQYF

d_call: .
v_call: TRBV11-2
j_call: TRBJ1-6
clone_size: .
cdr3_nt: TGTGCCAGCAGCTTGGGAGGAGTGAATTCACCCCTCCACTTT
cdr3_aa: CASSLGGVNSPLHF

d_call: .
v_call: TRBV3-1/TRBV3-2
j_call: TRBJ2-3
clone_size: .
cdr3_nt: TGTGCCAGCAGCCAGGCTTCTGGCACAGATACGCAGTATTTT
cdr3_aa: CASSQASGTDTQYF

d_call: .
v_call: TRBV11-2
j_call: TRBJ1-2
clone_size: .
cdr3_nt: TGTGCCAGCAGAAAACCAGGGACAAAGGAGGGCTACACCTTC
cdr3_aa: CASRKPGTKEGYTF

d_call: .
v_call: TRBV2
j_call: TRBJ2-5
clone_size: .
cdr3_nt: TGTGCCAGCACCTCCTCTGAGACCCAGTACTTC
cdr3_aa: CASTSSETQYF

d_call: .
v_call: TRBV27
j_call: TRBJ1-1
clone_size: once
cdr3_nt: TGTGCCAGCAGTTTATCGGGAGACATAGAGACTGAAGCTTTCTTT
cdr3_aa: CASSLSGDIETEAFF

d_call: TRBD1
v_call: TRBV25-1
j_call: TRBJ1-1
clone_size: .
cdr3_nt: TGTGCCAGCAGTTTTGACAGGGGCCCTGAAGCTTTCTTT
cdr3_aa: CASSFDRGPEAFF

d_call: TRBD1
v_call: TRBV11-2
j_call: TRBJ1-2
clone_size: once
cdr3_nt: TGTGCCAGCAGCCCGGACAGGGAAGCTGGCTACACCTTC
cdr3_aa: CASSPDREAGYTF

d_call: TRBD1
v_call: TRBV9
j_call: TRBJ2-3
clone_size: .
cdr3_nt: TGTGCCAGCAGCGGCCAGGGGGACGCAGATACGCAGTATTTT
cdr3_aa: CASSGQGDADTQYF

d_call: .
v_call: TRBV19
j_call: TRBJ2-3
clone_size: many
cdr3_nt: TGTGCCAGTAGTATAGTCGGCGGGCCGGAGGGAGATACGCAGTATTTT
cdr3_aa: CASSIVGGPEGDTQYF

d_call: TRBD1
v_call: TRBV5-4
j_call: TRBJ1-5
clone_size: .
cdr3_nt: TGTGCCAGCAGTATACAGGGGAACAGTCAGCCCCAGCATTTT
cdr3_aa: CASSIQGNSQPQHF

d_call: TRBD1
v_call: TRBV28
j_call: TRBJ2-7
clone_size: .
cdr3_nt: TGTGCCAGCAGTTTATCTGACAGGGGCCCTAAGTACTTC
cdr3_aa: CASSLSDRGPKYF

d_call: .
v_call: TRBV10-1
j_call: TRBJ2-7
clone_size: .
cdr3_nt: TGCGCCAGCAGTGACCCGGGGTCCTACGAGCAGTACTTC
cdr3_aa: CASSDPGSYEQYF

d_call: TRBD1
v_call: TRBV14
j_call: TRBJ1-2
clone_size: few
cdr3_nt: TGTGCCAGCAGCCAAAGACAGGGGAATGGCTACACCTTC
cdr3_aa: CASSQRQGNGYTF

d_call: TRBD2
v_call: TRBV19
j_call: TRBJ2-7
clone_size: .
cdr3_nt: TGTGCCAGTAGTAGATTAGCGGGTTCCACCTACGAGCAGTACTTC
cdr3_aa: CASSRLAGSTYEQYF

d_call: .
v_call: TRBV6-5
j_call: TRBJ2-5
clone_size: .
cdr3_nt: TGTGCCAGCAGCCACCATGCTGGCCCAGAGACCCAGTACTTC
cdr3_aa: CASSHHAGPETQYF

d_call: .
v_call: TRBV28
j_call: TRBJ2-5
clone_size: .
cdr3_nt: TGTGCCAGCAGTTCCTCCGCTCGATCCGGGGAGACCCAGTACTTC
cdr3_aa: CASSSSARSGETQYF

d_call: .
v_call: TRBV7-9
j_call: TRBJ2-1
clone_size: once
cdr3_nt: TGTGCCAGCAGCTTAATCGCGCGGGGCTCCTACAATGAGCAGTTCTTC
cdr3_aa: CASSLIARGSYNEQFF

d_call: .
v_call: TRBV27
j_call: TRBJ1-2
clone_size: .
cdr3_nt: TGTGCCAGCAGCCGGAAGGGAGACAACGGCTACACCTTC
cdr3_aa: CASSRKGDNGYTF

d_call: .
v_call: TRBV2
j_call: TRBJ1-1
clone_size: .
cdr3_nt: TGTGCCAGTAATCCGGGGAACACTGAAGCTTTCTTT
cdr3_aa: CASNPGNTEAFF

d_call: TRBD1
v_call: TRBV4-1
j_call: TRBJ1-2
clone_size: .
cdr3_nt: TGCGCCAGCAGCCAAAGGACAGGGGGCTTCGACTATGGCTACACCTTC
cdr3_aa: CASSQRTGGFDYGYTF

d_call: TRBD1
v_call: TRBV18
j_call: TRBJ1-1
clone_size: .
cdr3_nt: TGTGCCAGCTCACGATATCAAGACAGGGTTGGGACTGAAGCTTTCTTT
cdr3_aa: CASSRYQDRVGTEAFF